This is a list of T cell receptor beta chains from one sample in a study of cytomegalovirus exposure and HLA in healthy donors. Sequencing was performed with immunoSEQ multiplex PCR; in TCRdb, only in-frame clones are kept and a portion is missing. The sample includes under 150,000 clones, approximately 82% of them seen just once. The specimen sequenced was PBMCs. The receptors were gathered from a boy aged 2 to 10 in good health and CMV-seronegative. Both conserved end residues are part of each CDR3. The D gene is left open where the match is weak. Expanded clones get a size class; other rows say once, few or many, or leave the size out.

V,D,length,J,size,DNA,CDR3
TRBV9,TRBD2,17,TRBJ2-7,few,TGTGCCAGCAGCGTTACTTCCCAAATCGGGGGGGGGAACGAGCAGTACTTC,CASSVTSQIGGGNEQYF
TRBV7-9,TRBD2,19,TRBJ2-1,NA,TGTGCCAGCAGCTCCACTGCAACTAGCGGGGGGGCCATCGTCAATGAGCAGTTCTTC,CASSSTATSGGAIVNEQFF
TRBV27,TRBD1,16,TRBJ1-6,once,TGTGCCAGCAGTTCCCGTCGTACAGGGGGAAATTCACCCCTCCACTTT,CASSSRRTGGNSPLHF
TRBV6-1,NA,17,TRBJ2-1,NA,TGTGCCAGCAGTGAAGCGTGGGCGGACTCCTACCCAGATGAGCAGTTCTTC,CASSEAWADSYPDEQFF
TRBV9,TRBD1,15,TRBJ1-3,NA,TGTGCCAGCAGCGACAGGGGGGTAACTGGAAACACCATATATTTT,CASSDRGVTGNTIYF
TRBV18,TRBD1,15,TRBJ1-1,few,TGTGCCAGCTCACCTTCGGACAGGGTGAACACTGAAGCTTTCTTT,CASSPSDRVNTEAFF
TRBV9,NA,13,TRBJ1-1,NA,TGTGCCAGCAGCGTTGCCGGTCGGACTGAAGCTTTCTTT,CASSVAGRTEAFF
TRBV7-6,NA,18,TRBJ2-2,few,TGTGCCAGCAGCTTAGACATCGGGCAGGGCGAAGGCACCGGGGAGCTGTTTTTT,CASSLDIGQGEGTGELFF
TRBV9,TRBD1,15,TRBJ2-2,NA,TGTGCCAGCAGCTCCGGACAGGGGGCTGGCGGGGAGCTGTTTTTT,CASSSGQGAGGELFF
TRBV6-6,NA,15,TRBJ2-2,NA,TGTGCCAGCAGTTACTCGGTCAGAGAGGGCGGGGAGCTGTTTTTT,CASSYSVREGGELFF
TRBV19,NA,17,TRBJ2-1,NA,TGTGCCAGTAGTATAGATAGGGCTAGCGGGACAGGCAATGAGCAGTTCTTC,CASSIDRASGTGNEQFF
TRBV18,NA,15,TRBJ1-1,NA,TGTGCCAGCTCACCGGGCGCGGGGACTGCCACTGAAGCTTTCTTT,CASSPGAGTATEAFF
TRBV9,TRBD1,18,TRBJ1-1,NA,TGTGCCAGCAGCGTAGGGCATACAGGGGGCGAAAGGGACACTGAAGCTTTCTTT,CASSVGHTGGERDTEAFF
TRBV5-8,NA,17,TRBJ2-2,few,TGTGCCAGCAGCTTGGGGCCCCCCAGGGGCCCCACCGGGGAGCTGTTTTTT,CASSLGPPRGPTGELFF
TRBV6-1,NA,15,TRBJ1-5,few,TGTGCCAGCAGTGAAGAGCTGGGGGGGAATCAGCCCCAGCATTTT,CASSEELGGNQPQHF
TRBV11-1,NA,15,TRBJ1-6,NA,TGTGCCAGCAGCTTAGTAGACAGAGATAATTCACCCCTCCACTTT,CASSLVDRDNSPLHF
TRBV10-3,TRBD1,14,TRBJ1-2,few,TGTGCCATCAGAGACGACAGGGAGGCCTATGGCTACACCTTC,CAIRDDREAYGYTF
TRBV18,TRBD1,15,TRBJ1-5,NA,TGTGCCAGCTCACCTGAGGACAGGAGCAATCAGCCCCAGCATTTT,CASSPEDRSNQPQHF
TRBV2,TRBD1,12,TRBJ1-1,NA,TGTGCCAGCAGTTGGACAGGATTTGAAGCTTTCTTT,CASSWTGFEAFF
TRBV6-5,NA,14,TRBJ1-1,NA,TGTGCCAGCAGTTACTCCGGGGGTCCCGTTGAGGCTTTCTTT,CASSYSGGPVEAFF
TRBV5-6,NA,16,TRBJ1-1,few,TGTGCCAGCAGCTTGGGGGCCCTACCTGAGAATACTGAAGCTTTCTTT,CASSLGALPENTEAFF
TRBV5-4,NA,16,TRBJ2-2,NA,TGTGCCAGCAGCCCAGGAAAAGCTAGGGGAACCGGGGAGCTGTTTTTT,CASSPGKARGTGELFF
TRBV9,TRBD1,14,TRBJ2-7,NA,TGTGCCAGCACCCCTGGGACAGGAGGGTACGAGCAGTACTTC,CASTPGTGGYEQYF
TRBV6-5,TRBD1,15,TRBJ2-7,NA,TGTGCCAGCAGTTACTCCTGGGACAGCTCCTACGAGCAGTACTTC,CASSYSWDSSYEQYF
TRBV27,NA,16,TRBJ1-6,NA,TGTGCCAGCAGCGACTTGGAAGGCTCCTATAATTCACCCCTCCACTTT,CASSDLEGSYNSPLHF
TRBV7-2,TRBD2,12,TRBJ2-4,NA,TGTGCCAGCAGCTTAGTGAGCGGGAGTTTGTACTTC,CASSLVSGSLYF
TRBV30,TRBD1,15,TRBJ1-4,NA,TGTGCCTGGACCCCTAAGGACAGGGAAACTGAAAAACTGTTTTTT,CAWTPKDRETEKLFF
TRBV18,TRBD1,13,TRBJ2-7,NA,TGTGCCAGCTCACCACAGGGGGCGCGAGAGCAGTACTTC,CASSPQGAREQYF
TRBV4-2,TRBD2,16,TRBJ2-5,few,TGTGCCAGCAGCCAAGATCGAGCGGGGGGGGCGGAGACCCAGTACTTC,CASSQDRAGGAETQYF
TRBV19,NA,15,TRBJ1-5,few,TGTGCCAGTAGTATTACCCTATATAGCAATCAGCCCCAGCATTTT,CASSITLYSNQPQHF
TRBV6-6,TRBD1,15,TRBJ1-1,NA,TGTGCCAGCAGTTACCAGACAGGGGTAAACACTGAAGCTTTCTTT,CASSYQTGVNTEAFF
TRBV7-8,NA,13,TRBJ1-2,once,TGTGCCAGCAGCTTAGAAGTCGGGTCTGGCTACACCTTC,CASSLEVGSGYTF
TRBV10-2,NA,12,TRBJ1-1,NA,TGCGCCAGCACCATCGGGGGGAGTGAAGCTTTCTTT,CASTIGGSEAFF
TRBV2,NA,14,TRBJ1-5,NA,TGTGCCAGCTCGTCAGTTTATAGCAATCAGCCCCAGCATTTT,CASSSVYSNQPQHF
TRBV5-1,NA,13,TRBJ1-1,few,TGCGCCAGCAGCTCTCTTATGAACACTGAAGCTTTCTTT,CASSSLMNTEAFF
TRBV7-8,NA,13,TRBJ1-4,NA,TGTGCCAGCAGCTTACCGGGAGGGGAAAAACTGTTTTTT,CASSLPGGEKLFF
TRBV30,NA,14,TRBJ1-5,NA,TGTGCCTGGACGATGGGGGCGATGGGTCAGCCCCAGCATTTT,CAWTMGAMGQPQHF
TRBV6-5,NA,13,TRBJ1-1,NA,TGTGCCAGCAGACCCCGGACAGACACTGAAGCTTTCTTT,CASRPRTDTEAFF
TRBV9,NA,16,TRBJ2-3,NA,TGTGCCAGCAGCGATGACAGGTCCCTTAGCACAGATACGCAGTATTTT,CASSDDRSLSTDTQYF
TRBV4-1,TRBD2,15,TRBJ2-2,NA,TGCGCCAGCAGCCAAGATTCGGGGGGGCCCGGGGAGCTGTTTTTT,CASSQDSGGPGELFF
TRBV9,NA,12,TRBJ2-1,NA,TGTGCCAGCAGCGGAGGCGGTAATGAGCAGTTCTTC,CASSGGGNEQFF
TRBV9,NA,14,TRBJ1-5,NA,TGTGCCAGCAGCCCCGACGGGAGAAATCAGCCCCAGCATTTT,CASSPDGRNQPQHF
TRBV10-3,NA,15,TRBJ2-5,NA,TGTGCCATCAGTGAGTCGAGGCCAGACCAAGAGACCCAGTACTTC,CAISESRPDQETQYF
TRBV18,NA,11,TRBJ2-3,NA,TGTGCCAGCTCTTTCCAAGATACGCAGTATTTT,CASSFQDTQYF
TRBV7-2,TRBD1,14,TRBJ1-2,NA,TGTGCCAGCAGACCTCGGGACAGACCCTATGGCTACACCTTC,CASRPRDRPYGYTF
TRBV19,TRBD1,16,TRBJ1-5,NA,TGTGCCAGTAGTACCCGGGACAGCCAGAAAACGCAGCCCCAGCATTTT,CASSTRDSQKTQPQHF
TRBV11-2,NA,15,TRBJ1-2,once,TGTGCCAGCAGCTCCCGGTTGGAGTCGAACTATGGCTACACCTTC,CASSSRLESNYGYTF
TRBV19,TRBD1,15,TRBJ1-5,NA,TGTGCCAGTAGTTTTTGGACAGGGGAGGATCAGCCCCAGCATTTT,CASSFWTGEDQPQHF
TRBV27,TRBD1,12,TRBJ2-1,NA,TGTGCCACCCGGACAGGGGGGAATGAGCAGTTCTTC,CATRTGGNEQFF
TRBV10-3,NA,13,TRBJ2-7,NA,TGTGCCATCAGTGGCGACAGTGCCTACGAGCAGTACTTC,CAISGDSAYEQYF
TRBV19,NA,14,TRBJ1-1,NA,TGTGCCAGTAGTATCCTGGGCTTAAACACTGAAGCTTTCTTT,CASSILGLNTEAFF
TRBV19,NA,13,TRBJ2-2,NA,TGTGCCAGTAGTAGCGCTAGCACCGGGGAGCTGTTTTTT,CASSSASTGELFF
TRBV28,NA,13,TRBJ1-3,NA,TGTGCCAGCAACAGGGATCTTGGAAACACCATATATTTT,CASNRDLGNTIYF
TRBV7-9,NA,14,TRBJ2-5,NA,TGTGCCAGCAGTTCATACCCGGGTTGGGAGACCCAGTACTTC,CASSSYPGWETQYF
TRBV9,TRBD2,15,TRBJ2-1,NA,TGTGCCAGCAGCGTAGATCAGCGGGGCCCCTTTGAGCAGTTCTTC,CASSVDQRGPFEQFF
TRBV9,NA,15,TRBJ2-3,NA,TGTGCCAGCAGCGTAGGACCGGGACTTGGAGATACGCAGTATTTT,CASSVGPGLGDTQYF
TRBV27,NA,13,TRBJ2-1,few,TGTGCCAGCAGTTTATCAGGGGCCAATGAGCAGTTCTTC,CASSLSGANEQFF
TRBV19,NA,13,TRBJ1-4,NA,TGTGCCAGTAGTATACCAGGGGCTGAAAAACTGTTTTTT,CASSIPGAEKLFF
TRBV15,NA,13,TRBJ2-3,NA,TGTGCCACCAGCAGGTTCAATAGAGATACGCAGTATTTT,CATSRFNRDTQYF
TRBV15,NA,12,TRBJ2-3,NA,TGTGCCACCTCCCAGGGTGCAGATACGCAGTATTTT,CATSQGADTQYF